The rows below give T cell receptor beta chains drawn from one sample of a study of post-analysis software for immune sequencing data. TCRdb re-called the PCR reads through MiXCR, storing one row per CDR3 protein. The sample consists of around 710,000 distinct CDR3 sequences, 46% of them appearing once. Sequenced material: blood. The receptor source for this set is a girl between 10 and 17 years old with multiple sclerosis. Each CDR3 is given with its conserved first and last residue. Each record gives: D gene, J gene, clone size, V gene, CDR3 DNA, CDR3 protein. The D gene is left open where the match is weak. The size of a clone is reported for some rows only, either as once, few or many, or as a class for expanded clones.

D: NA
J: TRBJ1-4
size: NA
V: TRBV12-3/TRBV12-4
DNA: TGTGCCAGCAGCCCGACAGGACTGAATGAAAAACTGTTTTTT
CDR3: CASSPTGLNEKLFF

D: NA
J: TRBJ1-4
size: NA
V: TRBV28
DNA: TGTGCCAGCAGTTCCTCCGTCGGTCGTACAACTAATGAAAAACTGTTTTTT
CDR3: CASSSSVGRTTNEKLFF

D: NA
J: TRBJ1-1
size: once
V: TRBV27
DNA: TGTGCCAGCCGGGGGGGACAAAGGGGTGAAGCTTTCTTT
CDR3: CASRGGQRGEAFF

D: NA
J: TRBJ2-5
size: few
V: TRBV5-1
DNA: TGCGCCAGCAGCCCCATCGAGAGAAGAGAGACCCAGTACTTC
CDR3: CASSPIERRETQYF

D: TRBD1
J: TRBJ2-3
size: NA
V: TRBV20-1
DNA: TGCAGTGCTAGCCTTAAACAGGGGTTCACAGATACGCAGTATTTT
CDR3: CSASLKQGFTDTQYF

D: TRBD2
J: TRBJ2-7
size: NA
V: TRBV28
DNA: TGTGCCAGCAGTCCTAGACTAGCCCACGAGCAGTACTTC
CDR3: CASSPRLAHEQYF

D: TRBD1
J: TRBJ2-7
size: NA
V: TRBV29-1
DNA: TGCAGCGTGGGACAGGGGGGACCCTACGAGCAGTACTTC
CDR3: CSVGQGGPYEQYF

D: NA
J: TRBJ2-3
size: few
V: TRBV12-3/TRBV12-4
DNA: TGTGCCAGCAGTCCCCTCGGTCCTGGGGGAGATACGCAGTATTTT
CDR3: CASSPLGPGGDTQYF

D: NA
J: TRBJ2-7
size: NA
V: TRBV13
DNA: TGTGCCAGCAGCGCAAGGGAGGTCGAGCAGTACTTC
CDR3: CASSAREVEQYF

D: NA
J: TRBJ1-2
size: few
V: TRBV6-6
DNA: TGTGCCATCTCAAACCTTAACTATGGCTACACCTTC
CDR3: CAISNLNYGYTF

D: NA
J: TRBJ1-2
size: NA
V: TRBV29-1
DNA: TGCAGCGTTGAAGGTCGTGGGATTAACTATGGCTACACCTTC
CDR3: CSVEGRGINYGYTF

D: NA
J: TRBJ1-1
size: NA
V: TRBV5-1
DNA: TGCGCCAGCGGCCTGGGGGGCGCGGGCACTGAAGCTTTCTTT
CDR3: CASGLGGAGTEAFF

D: NA
J: TRBJ2-5
size: few
V: TRBV6-6
DNA: TGTGCCAGCAGTTCCCGAGGGTGGGTCGATCAACACCAGTACTTC
CDR3: CASSSRGWVDQHQYF

D: NA
J: TRBJ2-7
size: few
V: TRBV20-1
DNA: TGCAGTGCTGGAAAGGGGGGGGCCTACGAGCAGTACTTC
CDR3: CSAGKGGAYEQYF

D: TRBD1
J: TRBJ2-7
size: NA
V: TRBV18
DNA: TGTGCCAGCTCACCGACAGGGGTTTGGCTGTACGAGCAGTACTTC
CDR3: CASSPTGVWLYEQYF

D: NA
J: TRBJ1-1
size: NA
V: TRBV24-1
DNA: TGTGCCACCAGTCAGTCCACTGAAGCTTTCTTT
CDR3: CATSQSTEAFF

D: NA
J: TRBJ2-7
size: NA
V: TRBV5-1
DNA: TGCGCCAGCAGCGCCGAAGCCTACGAGCAGTACTTC
CDR3: CASSAEAYEQYF

D: TRBD2
J: TRBJ2-6
size: NA
V: TRBV9
DNA: TGTGCCAGCAGCGTAGCCCCCCGGGGGGGACTCTCTGGGGCCAACGTCCTGACTTTC
CDR3: CASSVAPRGGLSGANVLTF

D: NA
J: TRBJ2-3
size: NA
V: TRBV20-1
DNA: TGCAGTGCTCCGGCGGGATTTTGGGGGGATACGCAGTATTTT
CDR3: CSAPAGFWGDTQYF

D: NA
J: TRBJ2-7
size: NA
V: TRBV6-5
DNA: TGTGCCAGCAGCCCGTTAAGACAGTCATCCTACGAGCAGTACTTC
CDR3: CASSPLRQSSYEQYF

D: TRBD2
J: TRBJ2-7
size: few
V: TRBV4-3
DNA: TGCGCCAGCAGCCAGAAACATCTAGCGGGAGGTCTCTACGAGCAGTACTTC
CDR3: CASSQKHLAGGLYEQYF

D: NA
J: TRBJ2-6
size: NA
V: TRBV7-9
DNA: TGTGCCAGCAGGGGAGGTGTGGAGCCTGGGGCCAACGTCCTGACTTTC
CDR3: CASRGGVEPGANVLTF

D: NA
J: TRBJ2-6
size: NA
V: TRBV2
DNA: TGTGCCAGCAGTGGCAGACGCTCTGGGGCCAACGTCCTGACTTTC
CDR3: CASSGRRSGANVLTF

D: NA
J: TRBJ2-1
size: once
V: TRBV20-1
DNA: TGCAGTGCTAGAGATAAGGGCAGCCGGACCTACAATGAGCAGTTCTTC
CDR3: CSARDKGSRTYNEQFF

D: NA
J: TRBJ2-1
size: NA
V: TRBV27
DNA: TGTGCCAGCAGTTCACCTACTAGGACAGACAATGAGCAGTTCTTC
CDR3: CASSSPTRTDNEQFF

D: TRBD2
J: TRBJ2-7
size: NA
V: TRBV6-5
DNA: TGTGCCAGCAGTCACCAAACACCGGGAGGCGAGCAGTACTTC
CDR3: CASSHQTPGGEQYF

D: TRBD2
J: TRBJ2-7
size: NA
V: TRBV20-1
DNA: TGCAGTGGACATAGCGGGGCTTCCTACGAGCAGTACTTC
CDR3: CSGHSGASYEQYF

D: TRBD1
J: TRBJ1-2
size: NA
V: TRBV6-2/TRBV6-3
DNA: TGTGCCAGCAGGTACGGGACAGCTTATGGCTACACCTTC
CDR3: CASRYGTAYGYTF

D: TRBD1
J: TRBJ1-2
size: NA
V: TRBV12-3/TRBV12-4
DNA: TGTGCCAGCAGTCCTCGGGACAGAAACTATGGCTACACCTTC
CDR3: CASSPRDRNYGYTF

D: TRBD1
J: TRBJ2-7
size: many
V: TRBV5-6
DNA: TGTGCCAGCAGCTTGCCCGGGACAGGTTCCTCCGAGCAGTACTTC
CDR3: CASSLPGTGSSEQYF